This T cell receptor (beta chain) was found in a study of blood T cell repertoires in COVID-19. Germline values: CDR1 LNHNV, CDR2 YYDKDF (reference sequence). This CDR3 is 18 amino acids long. With V trimmed by 2 bases and J by 1 base, 11 bases remained unmatched. TCRdb's table, derived via immunoSEQ multiplex PCR, lists solely in-frame clones and lacks some. The sample includes some 200,000 clones, roughly 80% seen only once; the top ten take approximately 15%. Participants' own reports of clinical history determined their cohort assignment. The chain uses TRBV15 and TRBJ2-1, with 7 bases aligning to TRBD2. The receptor was isolated from a woman in her 50s who had recovered from COVID-19. The specimen sequenced was PBMCs or T cells enriched from blood (not recorded which). DNA for the CDR3: TGTGCCACCAGCAGAACCAGAACGTCCGGGAGGTCCTACAATGAGCAGTTCTTC. This gives the protein CATSRTRTSGRSYNEQFF.